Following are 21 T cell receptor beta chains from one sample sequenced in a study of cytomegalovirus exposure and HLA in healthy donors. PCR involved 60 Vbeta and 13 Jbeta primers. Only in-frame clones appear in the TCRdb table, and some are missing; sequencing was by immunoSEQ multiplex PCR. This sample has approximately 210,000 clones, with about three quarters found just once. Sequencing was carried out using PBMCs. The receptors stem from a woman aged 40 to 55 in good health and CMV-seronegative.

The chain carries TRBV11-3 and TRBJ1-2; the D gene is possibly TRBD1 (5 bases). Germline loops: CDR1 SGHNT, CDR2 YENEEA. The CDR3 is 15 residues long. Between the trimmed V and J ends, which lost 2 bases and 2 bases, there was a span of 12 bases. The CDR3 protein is CASSLRGWGNYGYTF. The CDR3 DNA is TGTGCCAGCAGCTTAAGGGGTTGGGGAAACTATGGCTACACCTTC.

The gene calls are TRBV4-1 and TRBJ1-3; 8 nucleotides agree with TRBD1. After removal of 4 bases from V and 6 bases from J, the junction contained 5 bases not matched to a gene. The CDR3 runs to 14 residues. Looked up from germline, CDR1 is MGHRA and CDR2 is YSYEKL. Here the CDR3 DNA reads TGCGCCAGCAGCCGAGACAGGGGTGAAAACACCATATATTTT. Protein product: CASSRDRGENTIYF.

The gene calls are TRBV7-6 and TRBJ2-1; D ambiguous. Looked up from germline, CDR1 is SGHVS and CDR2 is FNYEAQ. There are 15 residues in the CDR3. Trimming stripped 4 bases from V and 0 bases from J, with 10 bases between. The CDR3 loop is CASSSSVSSYNEQFF. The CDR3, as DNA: TGTGCCAGCAGCTCCAGCGTTAGCTCCTACAATGAGCAGTTCTTC.

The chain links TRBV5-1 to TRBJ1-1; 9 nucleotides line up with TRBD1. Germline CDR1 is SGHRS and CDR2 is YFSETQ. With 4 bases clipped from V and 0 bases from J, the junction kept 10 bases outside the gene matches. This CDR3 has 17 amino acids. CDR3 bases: TGCGCCAGCAGCCCGGGACAGGGTCTACTTATGAACACTGAAGCTTTCTTT. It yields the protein CASSPGQGLLMNTEAFF.

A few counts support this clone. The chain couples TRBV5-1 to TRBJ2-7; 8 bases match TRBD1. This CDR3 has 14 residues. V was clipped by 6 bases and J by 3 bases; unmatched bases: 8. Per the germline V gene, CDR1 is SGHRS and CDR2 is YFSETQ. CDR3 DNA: TGCGCCAGCACCAACCCGGGACAGGACTACGAGCAGTACTTC. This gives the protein CASTNPGQDYEQYF.

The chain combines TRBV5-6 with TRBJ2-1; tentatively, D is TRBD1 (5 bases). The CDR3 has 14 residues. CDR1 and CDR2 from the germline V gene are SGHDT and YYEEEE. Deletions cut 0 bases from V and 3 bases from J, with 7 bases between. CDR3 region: CASSLVQDYNEQFF. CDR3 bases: TGTGCCAGCAGCTTGGTACAGGACTACAATGAGCAGTTCTTC.

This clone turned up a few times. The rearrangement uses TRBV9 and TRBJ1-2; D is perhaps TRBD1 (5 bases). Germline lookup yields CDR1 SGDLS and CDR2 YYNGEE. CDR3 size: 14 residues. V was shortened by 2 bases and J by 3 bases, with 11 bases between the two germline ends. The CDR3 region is CASSVAGPHYGYTF. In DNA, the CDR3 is TGTGCCAGCAGCGTGGCGGGACCTCACTATGGCTACACCTTC.

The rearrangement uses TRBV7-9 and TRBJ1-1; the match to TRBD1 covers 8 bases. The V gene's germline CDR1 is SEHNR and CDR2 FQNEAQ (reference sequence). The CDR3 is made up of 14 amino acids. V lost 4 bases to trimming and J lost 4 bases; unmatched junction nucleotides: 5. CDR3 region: CASSSRQGSTEAFF. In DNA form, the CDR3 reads TGTGCCAGCAGCTCAAGACAGGGGAGCACTGAAGCTTTCTTT.

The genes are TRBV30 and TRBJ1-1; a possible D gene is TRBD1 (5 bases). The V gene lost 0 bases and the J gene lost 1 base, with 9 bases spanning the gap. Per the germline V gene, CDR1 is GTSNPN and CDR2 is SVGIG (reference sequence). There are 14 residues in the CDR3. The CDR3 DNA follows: TGTGCCTGGAGTGTGTGGACAAGGAACACTGAAGCTTTCTTT. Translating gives CAWSVWTRNTEAFF.

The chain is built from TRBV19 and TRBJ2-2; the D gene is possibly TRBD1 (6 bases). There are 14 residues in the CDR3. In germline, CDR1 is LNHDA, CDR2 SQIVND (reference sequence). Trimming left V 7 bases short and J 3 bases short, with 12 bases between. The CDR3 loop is CASTWGLDTGELFF. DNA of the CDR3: TGTGCCAGTACATGGGGGCTGGACACCGGGGAGCTGTTTTTT. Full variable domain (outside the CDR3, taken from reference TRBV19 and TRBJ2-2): DGGITQSPKYLFRKEGQNVTLSCEQNLNHDAMYWYRQDPGQGLRLIYYSQIVNDFQKGDIAEGYSVSREKKESFPLTVTSAQKNPTAFYLCASTWGLDTGELFFGEGSRLTVL.

The CDR3 DNA is TGTGCCAGCAGCCCGGGACTTTTCGAAGCCTACGAGCAGTACGTC. It encodes CASSPGLFEAYEQYV. The rearrangement joins TRBV6-1 to TRBJ2-7; possible D gene TRBD2, 6 bases. In germline, CDR1 is MNHNS, CDR2 SASEGT. V gave up 6 bases and J gave up 2 bases, with 17 bases separating them. The CDR3 sequence is 15 residues long.

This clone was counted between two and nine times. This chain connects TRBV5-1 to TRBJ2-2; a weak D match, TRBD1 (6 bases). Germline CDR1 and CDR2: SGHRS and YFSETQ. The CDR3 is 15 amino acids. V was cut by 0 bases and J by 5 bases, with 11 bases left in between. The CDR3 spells CASSLDRVETGELFF. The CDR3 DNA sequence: TGCGCCAGCAGCTTGGACAGGGTAGAGACCGGGGAGCTGTTTTTT. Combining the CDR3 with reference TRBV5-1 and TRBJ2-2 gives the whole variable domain KAGVTQTPRYLIKTRGQQVTLSCSPISGHRSVSWYQQTPGQGLQFLFEYFSETQRNKGNFPGRFSGRQFSNSRSEMNVSTLELGDSALYLCASSLDRVETGELFFGEGSRLTVL.

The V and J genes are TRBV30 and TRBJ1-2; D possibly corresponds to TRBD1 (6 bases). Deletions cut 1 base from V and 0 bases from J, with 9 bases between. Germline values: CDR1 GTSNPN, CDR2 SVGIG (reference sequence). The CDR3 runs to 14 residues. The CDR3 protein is CAWSAGTTNYGYTF. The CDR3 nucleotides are TGTGCCTGGAGTGCCGGGACAACTAACTATGGCTACACCTTC.

The CDR3 loop reads CATSVQGKSEAFF. The DNA of the CDR3 is TGTGCCACCAGCGTGCAGGGAAAGTCTGAAGCTTTCTTT. This sequence joins TRBV15 and TRBJ1-1; TRBD1 is a possible D gene (5 bases). The V gene's germline CDR1 is LNHNV and CDR2 YYDKDF (reference sequence). V shed 5 bases and J shed 6 bases, with 13 bases lying between them. This CDR3 has 13 residues.

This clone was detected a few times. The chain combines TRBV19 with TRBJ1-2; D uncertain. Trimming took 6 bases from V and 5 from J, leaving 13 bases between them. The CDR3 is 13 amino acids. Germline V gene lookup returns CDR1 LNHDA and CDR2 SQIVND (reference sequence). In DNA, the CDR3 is TGTGCCAGTAGCGCTAACTCCTGGTATGGCTACACCTTC. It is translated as CASSANSWYGYTF.

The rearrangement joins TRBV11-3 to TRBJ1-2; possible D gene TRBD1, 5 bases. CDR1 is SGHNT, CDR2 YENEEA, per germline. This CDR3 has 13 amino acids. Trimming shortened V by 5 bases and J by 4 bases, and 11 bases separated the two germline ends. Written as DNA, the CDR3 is TGTGCCAGCAGCCTCGACAGTATCTATGGCTACACCTTC. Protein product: CASSLDSIYGYTF.

DNA for the CDR3: TGCAGCGTTGCTCCTGGAGGGAGGAACACCGGGGAGCTGTTTTTT. The encoded protein is CSVAPGGRNTGELFF. The genes are TRBV29-1 and TRBJ2-2, with D maybe TRBD2 (6 bases). The V end lost 4 bases, the J end lost 1 base, and 13 bases lay between the germline ends. This CDR3 contains 15 residues. In germline, CDR1 is SQVTM, CDR2 ANQGSEA.

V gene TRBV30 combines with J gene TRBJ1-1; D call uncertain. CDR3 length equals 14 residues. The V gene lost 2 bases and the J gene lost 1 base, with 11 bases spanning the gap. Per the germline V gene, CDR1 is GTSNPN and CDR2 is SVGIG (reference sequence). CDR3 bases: TGTGCCTGGAGTACTATTACGGCGAACACTGAAGCTTTCTTT. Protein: CAWSTITANTEAFF.

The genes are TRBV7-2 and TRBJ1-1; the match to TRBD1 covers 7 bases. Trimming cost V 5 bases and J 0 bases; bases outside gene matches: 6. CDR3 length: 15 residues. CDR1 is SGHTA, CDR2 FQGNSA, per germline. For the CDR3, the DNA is TGTGCCAGCAGCGTGGGACAGCTCATGAACACTGAAGCTTTCTTT. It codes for CASSVGQLMNTEAFF.

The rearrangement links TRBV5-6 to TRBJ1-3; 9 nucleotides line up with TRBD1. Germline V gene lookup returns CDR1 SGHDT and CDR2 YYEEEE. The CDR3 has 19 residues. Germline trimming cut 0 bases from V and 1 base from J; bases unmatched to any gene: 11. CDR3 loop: CASSLGPADRGISGNTIYF. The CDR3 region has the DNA TGTGCCAGCAGCTTGGGCCCCGCCGACAGGGGGATATCTGGAAACACCATATATTTT.

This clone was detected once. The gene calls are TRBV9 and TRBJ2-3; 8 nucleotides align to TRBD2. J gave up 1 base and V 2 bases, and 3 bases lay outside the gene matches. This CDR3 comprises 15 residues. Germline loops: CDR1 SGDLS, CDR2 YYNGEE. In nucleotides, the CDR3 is TGTGCCAGCAGCGTGAGCGGGAGAGGCACAGATACGCAGTATTTT. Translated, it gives CASSVSGRGTDTQYF.